A single T cell receptor beta chain is shown here with its context. Its cognate antigen is unknown. These data come from a study of OX40 agonist ivuxolimab in advanced cancers. About the research overall: Recorded diagnoses for dose-escalation patients were hepatocellular carcinoma, melanoma, renal cell or head and neck cancer. Study-level points and caveats: Some nonresponders also had low normalized T-cell clonal expansion.

V trimming: 4 bases; J trimming: 6 bases; junction bases outside the gene matches: 7. The germline gives CDR1 SNHLY, CDR2 FYNNEI. This CDR3 comprises 14 residues. Clones were sequenced by immunoSEQ multiplex PCR, and TCRdb holds only the in-frame ones, with some missing. The repertoire holds around 80,000 clones, with 65% to 90% as singletons. Sequenced here: CD4+ or CD8+ T cells sorted from blood, sampled in a trial of the OX40 agonist ivuxolimab. The chain recombines TRBV2 with TRBJ2-7, with 9 bases aligning to TRBD1. This sequence was found in an adult with an advanced solid tumor such as melanoma, head and neck, liver or kidney cancer. CDR3 region: CASSAQGAYLEQYF. The CDR3 DNA is TGTGCCAGCAGTGCACAGGGGGCTTACCTCGAGCAGTACTTC.